One sample yielded the 5 T cell receptor beta chains listed below, sequenced in a study of blood T cell repertoires in COVID-19 (dated by TCRdb to the early 2020s). The library was built by means of the immunoSEQ multiplex PCR assay. TCRdb limited this immuneACCESS table to in-frame rearrangements with V and J called. A share of clones is missing; checked studies link under half to unresolved V genes, and the rest is unexplained. Here the sample has about 280,000 clones; around nine tenths occur a single time. Jointly, the top ten make up about 10% of the sample. The specimen was peripheral blood. The receptor set was obtained from a man between 35 and 55 years old with active or convalescent COVID-19.

The J gene is TRBJ1-2, the V gene TRBV2; 9 nucleotides match TRBD1. The germline gives CDR1 SNHLY, CDR2 FYNNEI. This CDR3 comprises 15 residues. V dropped 5 bases and J dropped 4; count of bases not matched to a gene: 8. CDR3 sequence (DNA): TGTGCCAGCAGTCCTTTGGGACAGGGTGGCTATGGCTACACCTTC. This codes for CASSPLGQGGYGYTF.

This chain connects TRBV20-1 to TRBJ2-1; TRBD2 agrees at 10 bases. Germline CDR1 is DFQATT and CDR2 is SNEGSKA (reference sequence). The CDR3 sequence is 14 residues long. V lost 3 bases to trimming and J lost 7 bases; unmatched junction nucleotides: 6. The CDR3, as DNA: TGCAGTGCTAGTCGGCTAGCGGGAGTTAATGAGCAGTTCTTC. Translated, it gives CSASRLAGVNEQFF.

The rearrangement uses TRBV4-1 and TRBJ2-7; no clear D gene. Trimming left V 1 base short and J 1 base short, with 8 bases between. Germline values: CDR1 MGHRA, CDR2 YSYEKL. This CDR3 has 14 residues. The CDR3 reads CASSQVGQSYEQYF. The CDR3 bases are TGCGCCAGCAGCCAAGTTGGTCAGTCCTACGAGCAGTACTTC.

CDR3 coding DNA: TGTGCCAGCAGTTTGATTATTGGGAGGGGTGGATTCGAGCAGTACTTC. It is translated as CASSLIIGRGGFEQYF. The V gene is TRBV28, the J gene TRBJ2-7, with 7 bases identical to TRBD2. This CDR3 is 16 amino acids long. Unmatched junction bases numbered 14, after V lost 3 bases and J lost 6 bases. Germline V gene data show CDR1 as MDHEN and CDR2 as SYDVKM.

The sample holds a few counts of this clone. The chain couples TRBV6-5 to TRBJ1-6, with D perhaps TRBD1 (6 bases). CDR1 is MNHEY, CDR2 SVGAGI, per germline. V was cut by 6 bases and J by 9 bases, with 9 bases left in between. CDR3 length: 12 residues. The CDR3 region has the DNA TGTGCCAGCAGCCTAGGGGGTTCACCCCTCCACTTT. Translating gives CASSLGGSPLHF.